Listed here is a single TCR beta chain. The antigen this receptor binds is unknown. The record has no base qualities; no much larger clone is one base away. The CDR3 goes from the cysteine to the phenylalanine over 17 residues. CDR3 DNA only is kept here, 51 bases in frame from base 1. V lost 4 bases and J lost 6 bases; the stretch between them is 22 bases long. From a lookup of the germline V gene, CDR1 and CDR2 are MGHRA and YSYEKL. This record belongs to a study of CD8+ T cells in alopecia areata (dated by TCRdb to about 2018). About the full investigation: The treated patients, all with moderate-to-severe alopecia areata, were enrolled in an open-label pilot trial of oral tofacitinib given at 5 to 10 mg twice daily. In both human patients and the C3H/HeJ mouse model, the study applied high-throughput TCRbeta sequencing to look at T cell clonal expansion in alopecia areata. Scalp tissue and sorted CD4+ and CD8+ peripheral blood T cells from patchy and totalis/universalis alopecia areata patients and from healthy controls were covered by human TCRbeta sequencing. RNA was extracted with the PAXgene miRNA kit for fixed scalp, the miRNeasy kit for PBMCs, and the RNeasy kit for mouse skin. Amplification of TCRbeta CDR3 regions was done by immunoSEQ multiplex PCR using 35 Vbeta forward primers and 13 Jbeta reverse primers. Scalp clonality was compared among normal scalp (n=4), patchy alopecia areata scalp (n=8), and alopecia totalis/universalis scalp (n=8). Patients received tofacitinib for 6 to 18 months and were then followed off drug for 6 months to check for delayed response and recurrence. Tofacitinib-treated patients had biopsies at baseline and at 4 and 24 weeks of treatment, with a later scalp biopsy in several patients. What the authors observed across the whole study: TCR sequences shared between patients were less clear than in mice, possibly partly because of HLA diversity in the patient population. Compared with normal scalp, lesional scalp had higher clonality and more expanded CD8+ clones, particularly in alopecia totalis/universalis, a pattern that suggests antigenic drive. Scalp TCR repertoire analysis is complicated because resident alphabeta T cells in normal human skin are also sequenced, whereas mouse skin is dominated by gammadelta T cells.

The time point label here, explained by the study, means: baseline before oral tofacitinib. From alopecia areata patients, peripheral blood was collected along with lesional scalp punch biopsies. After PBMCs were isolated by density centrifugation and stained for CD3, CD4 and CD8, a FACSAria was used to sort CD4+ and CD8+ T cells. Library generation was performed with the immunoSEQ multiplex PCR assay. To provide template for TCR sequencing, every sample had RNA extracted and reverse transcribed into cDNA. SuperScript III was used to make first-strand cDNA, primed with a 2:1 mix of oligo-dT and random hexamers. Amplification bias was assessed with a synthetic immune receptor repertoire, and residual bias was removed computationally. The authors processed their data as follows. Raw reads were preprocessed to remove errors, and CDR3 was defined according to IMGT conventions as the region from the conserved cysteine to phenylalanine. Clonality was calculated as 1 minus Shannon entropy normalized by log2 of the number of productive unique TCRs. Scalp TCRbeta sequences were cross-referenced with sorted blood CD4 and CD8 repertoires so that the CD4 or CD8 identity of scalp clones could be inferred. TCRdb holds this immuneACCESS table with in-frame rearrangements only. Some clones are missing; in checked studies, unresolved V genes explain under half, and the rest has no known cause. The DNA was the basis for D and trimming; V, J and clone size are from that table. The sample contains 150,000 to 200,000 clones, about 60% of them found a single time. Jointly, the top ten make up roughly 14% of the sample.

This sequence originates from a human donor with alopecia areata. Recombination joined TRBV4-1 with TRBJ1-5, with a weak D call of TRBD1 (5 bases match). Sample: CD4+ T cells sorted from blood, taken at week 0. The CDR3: CASSPGRARAKVQPQHF. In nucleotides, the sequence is TGCGCCAGCAGCCCTGGCCGCGCCAGGGCGAAGGTTCAGCCCCAGCATTTT.